These 18 T cell receptor beta chains were all obtained from the same sample, sequenced in a study of graft-versus-host responses after intestinal transplantation. Clones were read by immunoSEQ multiplex PCR, and TCRdb kept only the in-frame ones, dropping some. This sample has around 30,000 clones, with around 94% found just once. Source: PBMCs, taken roughly 62 days after intestinal transplant. All receptors come from a human patient who received an intestinal transplant, so some T cells may come from the graft donor.

The chain links TRBV6-1 to TRBJ1-5; D is unclear. The germline V gene has CDR1 MNHNS and CDR2 SASEGT. V lost 6 bases, J lost 5 bases, and 14 bases lay in between. The CDR3 loop spans 14 amino acids. The chain's CDR3 is CASSTLSFYQPQHF. CDR3 nucleotides: TGTGCCAGCAGCACCCTTTCCTTCTATCAGCCCCAGCATTTT.

CDR3 bases: TGTGCCAGCAGCGTAGTGGGGGCGTATAATTCACCCCTCCACTTT. Protein sequence: CASSVVGAYNSPLHF. The chain uses TRBV9 and TRBJ1-6; a possible D gene is TRBD1 (6 bases). The CDR3 consists of 15 residues. Trimming left V 0 bases short and J 4 bases short, with 8 bases between. Germline CDR1 SGDLS, CDR2 YYNGEE.

The V call is TRBV11-2, the J call TRBJ2-6; D may be TRBD1 (6 bases). With 1 base removed from V and 2 bases from J, the gap between germline ends came to 15 bases. The CDR3 consists of 18 residues. Germline assignment: CDR1 SGHAT and CDR2 FQNNGV. CDR3 sequence (DNA): TGTGCCAGCAGCTTAGGTCGTGGGGGCCTCCCTGGGGCCAACGTCCTGACTTTC. This encodes CASSLGRGGLPGANVLTF.

The rearrangement joins TRBV7-9 to TRBJ2-1; 7 positions agree with TRBD2. The CDR3 totals 14 residues. The germline gives CDR1 SEHNR, CDR2 FQNEAQ (reference sequence). Germline trimming cut 5 bases from V and 5 bases from J; bases unmatched to any gene: 6. In DNA, the CDR3 is TGTGCCAGCAGCCCAGCGGGGACCGACAATGAGCAGTTCTTC. Amino acid sequence: CASSPAGTDNEQFF. Full variable domain (remainder filled in from reference TRBV7-9 and TRBJ2-1): DTGVSQNPRHKITKRGQNVTFRCDPISEHNRLYWYRQTLGQGPEFLTYFQNEAQLEKSRLLSDRFSAERPKGSFSTLEIQRTEQGDSAMYLCASSPAGTDNEQFFGPGTRLTVL.

The chain carries TRBV27 and TRBJ2-7, with TRBD1 matching 11 bases. CDR3 length: 17 amino acids. After removal of 4 bases from V and 4 bases from J, the junction contained 12 bases not matched to a gene. Germline-derived CDR1 and CDR2 are MNHEY and SMNVEV (reference sequence). CDR3 nucleotides: TGTGCCAGCAGTTCGACGACCGGGACAGGGGGAGGGTACGAGCAGTACTTC. The encoded protein is CASSSTTGTGGGYEQYF.

The chain carries TRBV2 and TRBJ1-6; D gene ambiguous. The V gene lost 4 bases and the J gene lost 6 bases, with 13 bases spanning the gap. The CDR3 totals 15 residues. Per the germline V gene, CDR1 is SNHLY and CDR2 is FYNNEI. The CDR3 region is CASSVGEQFNSPLHF. The CDR3 DNA is TGTGCCAGCAGTGTTGGGGAACAGTTTAATTCACCCCTCCACTTT.

The chain employs TRBV5-1 and TRBJ2-7; D gene unclear. Germline V lookup: CDR1 SGHRS, CDR2 YFSETQ. CDR3 length equals 13 residues. V lost 0 bases and J 3 bases, leaving 7 bases between the germline ends. CDR3 sequence reads: CASSLGGYYEQYF. The CDR3 nucleotides are TGCGCCAGCAGCTTGGGCGGCTACTACGAGCAGTACTTC. Drawing the rest from reference TRBV5-1 and TRBJ2-7, the complete variable domain is KAGVTQTPRYLIKTRGQQVTLSCSPISGHRSVSWYQQTPGQGLQFLFEYFSETQRNKGNFPGRFSGRQFSNSRSEMNVSTLELGDSALYLCASSLGGYYEQYFGPGTRLTVT.

This sequence joins TRBV9 and TRBJ2-2, with D tentatively TRBD1 (6 bases). The germline V gene has CDR1 SGDLS and CDR2 YYNGEE. The CDR3 covers 14 residues. V was shortened by 3 bases and J by 0 bases, with 6 bases between the two germline ends. CDR3 nucleotides: TGTGCCAGCAGCGGGGACACGAACACCGGGGAGCTGTTTTTT. Translating it yields CASSGDTNTGELFF. Using reference TRBV9 and TRBJ2-2 for the parts outside the CDR3, the full variable domain is DSGVTQTPKHLITATGQRVTLRCSPRSGDLSVYWYQQSLDQGLQFLIQYYNGEERAKGNILERFSAQQFPDLHSELNLSSLELGDSALYFCASSGDTNTGELFFGEGSRLTVL.

V gene TRBV25-1 combines with J gene TRBJ2-1; D not certain. This CDR3 spans 11 amino acids. The V end was cut by 5 bases, the J end by 9 bases, with 8 bases between. Germline V lookup: CDR1 MGHDK, CDR2 SYGVNS. The CDR3 here is CASSYGPEQFF. The DNA for the CDR3 is TGTGCCAGCAGTTATGGTCCTGAGCAGTTCTTC.

The CDR3 is CASNHPGPAQETQYF. As DNA, the CDR3 is TGTGCCAGTAATCACCCGGGACCCGCCCAAGAGACCCAGTACTTC. The chain employs TRBV19 and TRBJ2-5, with D perhaps assigned TRBD1 or TRBD2 (5 bases each). The CDR3 consists of 15 residues. Germline CDR1 and CDR2: LNHDA and SQIVND (reference sequence). V shed 7 bases and J shed 1 base, with 16 bases lying between them. The whole variable domain, filled in from reference TRBV19 and TRBJ2-5, reads DGGITQSPKYLFRKEGQNVTLSCEQNLNHDAMYWYRQDPGQGLRLIYYSQIVNDFQKGDIAEGYSVSREKKESFPLTVTSAQKNPTAFYLCASNHPGPAQETQYFGPGTRLLVL.

As DNA, the CDR3 is TGTGCCAGCAGCTCCCTAGCAAAACCGACAGGGAGCTCCTACAATGAGCAGTTCTTC. Its protein is CASSSLAKPTGSSYNEQFF. This rearrangement joins TRBV7-9 to TRBJ2-1; 7 bases line up with TRBD1. This CDR3 spans 19 amino acids. V lost 4 bases to trimming and J lost 0 bases; unmatched junction nucleotides: 15. Germline CDR1 is SEHNR and CDR2 is FQNEAQ (reference sequence).

V gene TRBV28 combines with J gene TRBJ2-5; 7 bases fit TRBD2. The CDR3 sequence is 15 residues long. Germline values: CDR1 MDHEN, CDR2 SYDVKM. J was trimmed by 5 bases and V by 5 bases; bases with no gene match: 11. CDR3 in DNA: TGTGCCAGCAGTGGGGGTGCGGGGGTTAGGGAGACCCAGTACTTC. This translates into CASSGGAGVRETQYF.

The chain combines TRBV7-6 with TRBJ2-1, with TRBD2 matching 11 bases. The germline CDR1 and CDR2 sequences are SGHVS and FNYEAQ. J gave up 8 bases and V 5 bases, and 11 bases lay outside the gene matches. The CDR3 length is 16 residues. The CDR3 sequence: CASSTSVAGGPDEQFF. For the CDR3, the DNA is TGTGCCAGCAGCACCTCGGTAGCGGGAGGGCCAGATGAGCAGTTCTTC.

The genes are TRBV27 and TRBJ2-5, with no clear D. This CDR3 is built from 14 residues. CDR1 and CDR2 (germline): MNHEY, SMNVEV (reference sequence). V was pared by 0 bases and J by 5 bases, with 10 bases between. This CDR3 is CASSLSPASETQYF. The CDR3 coding sequence is TGTGCCAGCAGTTTATCGCCAGCAAGCGAGACCCAGTACTTC.

CDR3 nucleotide sequence: TGCGCCAGCAGCTTGGGTGGAGGGGGATTTTACGAGCAGTACTTC. Amino acid sequence: CASSLGGGGFYEQYF. V and J are TRBV5-1 and TRBJ2-7; perhaps D is TRBD1 or TRBD2 (6 bases each). The germline gives CDR1 SGHRS, CDR2 YFSETQ. This CDR3 is 15 amino acids long. Trimming took 0 bases from V and 4 from J, leaving 14 bases between them.

The V call is TRBV29-1, the J call TRBJ1-5; a possible D gene is TRBD1 (6 bases). Trimming removed 4 bases at V and 1 base at J, with 11 bases between. CDR3 length: 14 amino acids. Germline V gene sequence: CDR1 SQVTM, CDR2 ANQGSEA. CDR3 in DNA: TGCAGCGTTGTAATCCAGGGGAGCAATCAGCCCCAGCATTTT. Protein: CSVVIQGSNQPQHF.

This clone has a single count. This rearrangement joins TRBV4-3 to TRBJ2-7, with 9 bases fitting TRBD2. Trimming at V came to 4 bases and at J to 3 bases, leaving 10 bases not matched to a gene. CDR1 is LGHNA and CDR2 is YSLEER in the germline V gene. The CDR3 spans 16 residues. The CDR3 spells CASSPAGGGGIYEQYF. The CDR3 nucleotides read TGCGCCAGCAGCCCCGCGGGCGGGGGGGGGATCTACGAGCAGTACTTC.

This clone has only one observation. The chain combines TRBV15 with TRBJ2-5, with TRBD2 matching 9 bases. Per germline, CDR1 LNHNV and CDR2 YYDKDF (reference sequence). The CDR3 is 14 residues long. V lost 1 base to trimming and J lost 5 bases; unmatched junction nucleotides: 2. The CDR3 bases are TGTGCCACCAGCAGAGTAGCGGGGGCGGAGACCCAGTACTTC. This encodes CATSRVAGAETQYF.